Sequencing of this T cell receptor beta chain was carried out in a study of blood T cell repertoires in COVID-19. Trimming removed 6 bases at V and 1 base at J, with 9 bases between. The CDR3 is 13 residues long. Cohort 3 donors were reported recovered after two negative PCRs, clearance, or symptom resolution. TCRdb's copy holds only in-frame clones and misses some; the assay was immunoSEQ multiplex PCR. The sample comprises under 300,000 clones, 88% of which are singletons, and 2.5% to 3.5% rests with the top ten. This clonotype was obtained from a woman between 45 and 60 years old who had recovered from COVID-19. The V and J genes are TRBV12-3 or TRBV12-4 and TRBJ1-1; unclear D gene. Sequencing was performed on PBMCs or T cells enriched from blood (not recorded which). In DNA form, the CDR3 reads TGTGCCAGCAGGCCGTCGGGGAACACTGAAGCTTTCTTT. This gives the protein CASRPSGNTEAFF.